This TCR beta chain is from a study of T cells in Graves' hyperthyroidism and ophthalmopathy (dated 2019 in TCRdb). Background for the entire study: Peripheral blood samples were taken at the time of initial diagnosis, prior to any treatment. TCR V-J signatures able to tell the groups apart were searched for in a discovery cohort of approximately 95 patients, of whom over 40 had Graves' ophthalmopathy and roughly 57 had stable Graves' hyperthyroidism. Prospective prediction of ophthalmopathy was tested in an independent validation cohort consisting of some 20 hyperthyroidism patients and some 17 patients who later progressed to ophthalmopathy. For training and testing, the 100 or so patients in the discovery cohort were randomly divided in a 7:3 ratio. In addition, the study compared T-cell repertoires in thyroid tissue and in blood from about 6 Graves' hyperthyroidism patients. Once sampling was done, hyperthyroidism patients were given methimazole at a starting dose of 30 mg daily, whereas ophthalmopathy patients were given high-dose intravenous methylprednisolone. According to the paper, TCR Vbeta CDR3 sequencing was carried out on more than 120 peripheral blood samples, which came from approximately 43 ophthalmopathy, some 73 hyperthyroidism and some 17 progressor patients. General findings and caveats noted by the study authors: Most expanded thyroid clonotypes (frequency above 0.001) were also detected in blood, a finding suggesting that blood repertoires may reflect thyroid immune responses. Sample size was not statistically predetermined, and investigators were not blinded to group allocation. A 13 V-J signature model separated ophthalmopathy from stable hyperthyroidism, with 87.88% sensitivity and 81.08% specificity in cross-validation and 80%/75% in testing. During validation, the model predicted progression to ophthalmopathy a median of about 6.3 months ahead of onset, with almost 71% sensitivity and less than 85% specificity.

The CDR3 sequence holds 16 residues, the cysteine and phenylalanine included. Only the CDR3 portion is preserved as DNA: 48 bases, with reading frame beginning at the first base. As encoded in the germline V gene, CDR1 is MNHNS while CDR2 is SASEGT. The V and J ends are trimmed by 0 bases and 11 bases, leaving 17 bases between them. Stable Graves' hyperthyroidism was defined as no progression to ophthalmopathy during 18 months of follow-up. The hyperthyroidism patients were between 18 and 65 years old and newly diagnosed, with a disease duration of less than 2 months. Any patient with an uncontrolled infection, another autoimmune disease, pregnancy or lactation was excluded. Diagnoses were based on clinical symptoms, serum thyroxine and TRAb, thyroid ultrasound and orbital computed tomography. PBMCs were isolated from more than 9 ml of fresh peripheral blood by Ficoll-Paque density gradient centrifugation. Trizol reagent was used to extract total RNA, and RNA quality was then checked on an Agilent 2100 Bioanalyzer.

The TCR beta CDR3 regions were amplified from RNA transcripts. For the first round of RT-PCR on the TCR CDR3, the HTBI primer set was used together with the Qiagen OneStep RT-PCR kit. Libraries were constructed in a second round of multiplex PCR, after which size selection and purification were carried out. Sequencing of the libraries was done on an Illumina HiSeq2000 using paired-end 100 bp reads. The paper's data handling went like this. Raw data were processed with SOAPnuke, discarding reads with adapters, uncalled bases, mean Phred below 15, or no exact constant-primer or identifier match. COPE v1.2.5 was used to merge the high-quality paired reads, and each unique nucleotide sequence was defined as a clonotype. Clonotypes were aligned to IMGT TRBV, TRBD and TRBJ reference segments using MiTCR v1.1. The analysis was restricted to V-J combinations with a frequency above 0.0001, which together covered 99% to 99.2% of the repertoires. A TCS score was defined as the ratio between F50 (clonal expansion) and ExV (chaos), using BLOSUM62-based TCRdist between CDR3 peptides within each V-J. Welch's t-statistics and random forest reduced around 520 V-J features to 13, which were used in a naive Bayes classifier (R e1071). TCRdb itself trimmed the public reads at Q25 with fastp, ran MiXCR and retained productive beta chains. Merged by CDR3 protein, the rows form single entries marked with the most common genes and DNA. The V and J calls were not made by the authors but by TCRdb's processing. This sample comprises fewer than 250,000 distinct CDR3 sequences, 17% of them detected only once. The ten biggest clones cover roughly 50% of the sample.

As concerns this clonotype: The antigen it binds to is not known. Base-call qualities are not available, and no considerably larger clone is one nucleotide away.

The clonotype was recovered from a man in his fifties with Graves' hyperthyroidism. The V and J genes are TRBV6-1 and TRBJ2-6, and perhaps TRBD1 as D gene, on 7 matching bases. Sequenced sample: blood. The nucleotide sequence is given as TGTGCCAGCAGTGAAGCGCTTTGGAGGGGGCGGGACGTCCTGACTTTC. Its amino acids are CASSEALWRGRDVLTF.